The T cell receptor (beta chain) under discussion was sequenced for a study of T-cell memory formation after mild COVID-19. TCRdb recomputed calls from the 5' RACE reads with MiXCR, one row per CDR3 protein. The table has approximately 200,000 distinct CDR3 sequences, 15% to 20% seen once. Per the germline V gene, CDR1 is LNHNV and CDR2 is YYDKDF (reference sequence). The length of the CDR3 is 14 residues. Trimming removed 1 base from V and 6 bases from J, with 12 bases in between. This clonotype was sampled from an adult woman who had mild COVID-19 (a few samples of this study predate the infection). Cell type and time point are not known. The source material was PBMCs or a T cell subset sorted from them (not recorded which). This sequence joins TRBV15 and TRBJ1-1, with a tentative D call TRBD1 (6 bases). The CDR3 loop is CATSRVLTGPEAFF. CDR3 in DNA: TGTGCCACCAGCAGAGTTTTAACAGGGCCTGAAGCTTTCTTT. Using reference TRBV15 and TRBJ1-1 for the parts outside the CDR3, the full variable domain is DAMVIQNPRYQVTQFGKPVTLSCSQTLNHNVMYWYQQKSSQAPKLLFHYYDKDFNNEADTPDNFQSRRPNTSFCFLDIRSPGLGDTAMYLCATSRVLTGPEAFFGQGTRLTVV.